This T cell receptor (beta chain) was captured in a study of monozygotic twins with inflammatory bowel disease. With the 5' RACE reads reprocessed, TCRdb shows one record per CDR3 protein and no DNA. The sample's table shows around 100,000 distinct CDR3 sequences. The CDR3 is made up of 13 amino acids. The germline gives CDR1 DFQATT, CDR2 SNEGSKA (reference sequence). Blood was drawn once per donor, and each sample measured roughly 2.5 ml. The sequence was collected from a human donor with ulcerative colitis or Crohn's disease, or a healthy co-twin of an affected twin (not recorded which). Sequencing was carried out using blood. V gene TRBV20-1 combines with J gene TRBJ1-5. The CDR3 reads CSAYIYSNQPQHF.